A single sample is the source of the 18 T cell receptor beta chains below, sequenced in a study of T-cell memory formation after mild COVID-19 (dated by TCRdb to the early 2020s). The library relied on 5' RACE. TCRdb records Illumina NovaSeq 6000 as the sequencer. TCRdb took the public reads, trimmed them with fastp at Q25, ran MiXCR for clone calling and kept in-frame beta chains. Rows matching on CDR3 protein sequence are summarized as one entry with the most common DNA and genes. For this sample there are some 300,000 distinct CDR3 sequences; approximately 19% appear just once. The biggest ten clones account for roughly 20% of the sample. Sequenced input: PBMCs or a T cell subset sorted from them (not recorded which). These receptors originate from a man aged 18-30 years who had mild COVID-19 (a few samples of this study predate the infection). The sample titles of this study are shuffled in the database, so cell type and time point are left out; the donor was told from shared clones.

The sample holds many counts of this clonotype. This rearrangement joins TRBV20-1 to TRBJ2-3; the D is unclear. CDR3 size: 12 residues. Germline assignment: CDR1 DFQATT and CDR2 SNEGSKA (reference sequence). V lost 7 bases, J lost 6 bases, and 14 bases lay in between. CDR3 in amino acids: CSGHDAGDTQYF. CDR3 in DNA: TGCAGTGGGCATGATGCAGGCGATACGCAGTATTTT.

In its sample, this clonotype was seen a few times. J is TRBJ1-1 and V is TRBV5-6, with TRBD1 matching 9 bases. Germline-derived CDR1 and CDR2 are SGHDT and YYEEEE. The CDR3 loop spans 12 amino acids. V lost 4 bases, J lost 12 bases, and 7 bases stayed unmatched. The CDR3 nucleotides are TGTGCCAGCAGCCTATGGACAGGGGAGCCTTTCTTT. Translated: CASSLWTGEPFF.

The CDR3 region has the DNA TGCGCCAGCAGCCAATTGGGGGAGGGGGAGACCCAGTACTTC. Translated: CASSQLGEGETQYF. The genes are TRBV4-1 and TRBJ2-5, with 7 positions matching TRBD2. CDR1 and CDR2 from the germline V gene are MGHRA and YSYEKL. This CDR3 contains 14 residues. The J segment lost 5 bases and the V segment lost 2 bases, leaving 5 bases of the junction unmatched.

This clonotype has a handful of counts. The genes are TRBV19 and TRBJ1-5, with D unclear. The CDR3 runs 14 residues. Trimming stripped 6 bases from V and 9 bases from J, with 18 bases between. In germline, CDR1 is LNHDA, CDR2 SQIVND (reference sequence). The CDR3 DNA reads as TGTGCCAGTAGCCTCGGGAGGGCCCCATCGCCCCAGCATTTT. Its translation is CASSLGRAPSPQHF.

This clonotype was seen repeatedly, ten times or more. The chain recombines TRBV4-3 with TRBJ1-3; 11 positions match TRBD1. CDR3 length: 14 amino acids. Trimming cost V 3 bases and J 7 bases; bases outside gene matches: 2. Germline values: CDR1 LGHNA, CDR2 YSLEER. This CDR3 is CASSQDRGLNTIYF. The CDR3 coding sequence is TGCGCCAGCAGCCAGGACAGGGGGCTTAACACCATATATTTT.

The table lists this clonotype with a few counts. The CDR3 region is CASSFRGVDEQFF. CDR3 nucleotides: TGTGCCAGCAGCTTCCGTGGGGTAGATGAGCAGTTCTTC. This chain connects TRBV7-9 to TRBJ2-1, with D hard to call. The V end lost 3 bases, the J end lost 8 bases, and 11 bases lay between the germline ends. This CDR3 region has 13 residues. Looked up from germline, CDR1 is SEHNR and CDR2 is FQNEAQ (reference sequence).

This clonotype has a count of ten or more. A read error may account for a junction end that differs from germline. The chain is built from TRBV5-1 and TRBJ2-1, with D perhaps TRBD2 (7 bases). Germline V gene sequence: CDR1 SGHRS, CDR2 YFSETQ. The CDR3 runs 15 residues. CDR3 in DNA: TGTGCCAGCAGCTTAGGGGGGGGGCCCTACAATGAGCAGTTCTTC. Its translation: CASSLGGGPYNEQFF.

The V call is TRBV29-1, the J call TRBJ1-2; a possible D gene is TRBD1 (5 bases). Germline CDR1 and CDR2: SQVTM and ANQGSEA. The V end was cut by 5 bases, the J end by 9 bases, with 13 bases between. This CDR3 is built from 11 residues. The CDR3 region is CSVRGVDRYTF. CDR3 nucleotide sequence: TGCAGCGTTAGAGGGGTGGATCGCTACACCTTC. Filled out from reference TRBV29-1 and TRBJ1-2, the complete variable domain reads SAVISQKPSRDICQRGTSLTIQCQVDSQVTMMFWYRQQPGQSLTLIATANQGSEATYESGFVIDKFPISRPNLTFSTLTVSNMSPEDSSIYLCSVRGVDRYTFGSGTRLTVV.

Ten or more counts support this clonotype. The chain carries TRBV5-1 and TRBJ2-3; 13 bases align to TRBD2. Trimming cost V 0 bases and J 4 bases; bases outside gene matches: 5. The CDR3 length is 17 residues. Germline assignment: CDR1 SGHRS and CDR2 YFSETQ. DNA for the CDR3: TGCGCCAGCAGCTTGGCTCCTACTAGCGGGGGGGCAGATACGCAGTATTTT. It encodes CASSLAPTSGGADTQYF.

This clonotype was observed a few times. The genes are TRBV9 and TRBJ2-3; possibly TRBD2 for D (6 bases). The CDR3 runs to 16 residues. Trimming took 0 bases from V and 3 from J, leaving 14 bases between them. CDR1 and CDR2 from the germline V gene are SGDLS and YYNGEE. The DNA of the CDR3 is TGTGCCAGCAGCGTAGCTACCGGGACTCAGACAGATACGCAGTATTTT. Amino acids: CASSVATGTQTDTQYF.

This sequence joins TRBV4-1 and TRBJ2-1, with 11 bases fitting TRBD2. Unmatched junction bases numbered 2, after V lost 0 bases and J lost 4 bases. This CDR3 region has 16 residues. Per the germline V gene, CDR1 is MGHRA and CDR2 is YSYEKL. The CDR3 sequence is CASSQDRTSGYNEQFF. The CDR3 coding sequence is TGCGCCAGCAGCCAAGATCGGACTAGCGGGTACAATGAGCAGTTCTTC.

The chain links TRBV5-1 to TRBJ2-5, with TRBD1 matching over 7 bases. CDR1 is SGHRS and CDR2 is YFSETQ in the germline V gene. The CDR3 has 16 amino acids. Germline trimming cut 0 bases from V and 5 bases from J; bases unmatched to any gene: 10. As DNA, the CDR3 is TGCGCCAGCAGCTTGGGACAGGGTGCGTCCGGGGAGACCCAGTACTTC. Its protein is CASSLGQGASGETQYF.

The J gene is TRBJ2-3, the V gene TRBV5-1; TRBD2 might be the D (5 bases). Per germline, CDR1 SGHRS and CDR2 YFSETQ. CDR3 length: 14 amino acids. Trimming took off 2 bases at V and 3 bases at J, with 10 bases between the two ends. CDR3 region: CASSFGESTDTQYF. The CDR3 DNA is TGCGCCAGCAGCTTCGGGGAATCGACAGATACGCAGTATTTT.

This clonotype showed up just a few times. The chain has TRBV3-1 and TRBJ2-3; no clear D gene. The CDR3 covers 15 residues. Germline V lookup: CDR1 LGHDT, CDR2 YNNKEL (reference sequence). V was clipped by 0 bases and J by 4 bases, with 11 bases between them. The CDR3 DNA sequence: TGTGCCAGCAGCCAAGATCTGGCTAGGGCAGATACGCAGTATTTT. Protein product: CASSQDLARADTQYF.

This clonotype was counted between two and nine times. V is TRBV7-2 and J is TRBJ2-3; D may match TRBD1 or TRBD2 (6 bases each). Trimming removed 1 base from V and 12 bases from J, with 20 bases in between. This CDR3 is built from 15 residues. Germline CDR1 SGHTA, CDR2 FQGNSA. CDR3 sequence (DNA): TGTGCCAGCAGCTTAGGAGGGGGGACAAACCCGCCCCAGTATTTT. Protein: CASSLGGGTNPPQYF. Supplemented by reference TRBV7-2 and TRBJ2-3, the full variable domain reads GAGVSQSPSNKVTEKGKDVELRCDPISGHTALYWYRQSLGQGLEFLIYFQGNSAPDKSGLPSDRFSAERTGGSVSTLTIQRTQQEDSAVYLCASSLGGGTNPPQYFGPGTRLTVL.

The rearrangement joins TRBV24-1 to TRBJ1-2, with 7 bases aligning to TRBD1. V shed 3 bases, J shed 8 bases, and the junction held 2 bases outside the gene matches. There are 12 residues in the CDR3. Germline loops: CDR1 KGHDR, CDR2 SFDVKD. The CDR3 region has the DNA TGTGCCACCAGTGATCCGGGACAGGGCTACACCTTC. Its translation: CATSDPGQGYTF.

This clonotype occurred a few times. V is TRBV7-9 and J is TRBJ1-3; D remains ambiguous. The CDR3 sequence is 16 residues long. Trimming cost V 0 bases and J 5 bases, with 14 bases left between them. CDR1 SEHNR and CDR2 FQNEAQ come from the germline V gene (reference sequence). CDR3 nucleotide sequence: TGTGCCAGCAGCTTAGCTCGAGGGATCGGACGAAACACCATATATTTT. Translation: CASSLARGIGRNTIYF. The whole variable domain, filled in from reference TRBV7-9 and TRBJ1-3, reads DTGVSQNPRHKITKRGQNVTFRCDPISEHNRLYWYRQTLGQGPEFLTYFQNEAQLEKSRLLSDRFSAERPKGSFSTLEIQRTEQGDSAMYLCASSLARGIGRNTIYFGEGSWLTVV.

This clonotype has more than one count but fewer than ten. The V gene is TRBV19, the J gene TRBJ2-1; D gene uncertain. This CDR3 region has 14 residues. Trimming left V 2 bases short and J 4 bases short, with 9 bases between. Germline CDR1 and CDR2: LNHDA and SQIVND (reference sequence). CDR3 DNA: TGTGCCAGTAGTATATCTCGGCTATACAATGAGCAGTTCTTC. As protein: CASSISRLYNEQFF. Supplemented by reference TRBV19 and TRBJ2-1, the full variable domain reads DGGITQSPKYLFRKEGQNVTLSCEQNLNHDAMYWYRQDPGQGLRLIYYSQIVNDFQKGDIAEGYSVSREKKESFPLTVTSAQKNPTAFYLCASSISRLYNEQFFGPGTRLTVL.